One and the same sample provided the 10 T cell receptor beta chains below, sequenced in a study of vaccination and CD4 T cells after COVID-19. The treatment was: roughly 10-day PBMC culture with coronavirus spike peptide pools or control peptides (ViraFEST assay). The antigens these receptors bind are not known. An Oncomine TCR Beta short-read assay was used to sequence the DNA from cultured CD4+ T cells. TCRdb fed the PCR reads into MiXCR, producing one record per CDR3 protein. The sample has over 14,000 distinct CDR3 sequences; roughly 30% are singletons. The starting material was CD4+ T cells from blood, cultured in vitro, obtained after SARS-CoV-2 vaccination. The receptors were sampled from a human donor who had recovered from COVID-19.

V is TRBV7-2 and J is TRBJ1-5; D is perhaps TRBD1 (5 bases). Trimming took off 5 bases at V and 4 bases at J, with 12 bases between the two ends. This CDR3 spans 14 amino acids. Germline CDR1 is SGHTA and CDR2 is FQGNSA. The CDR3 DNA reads TGTGCCAGCAGCCGGGGCGGGGGGAATCAGCCCCAGCATTTT. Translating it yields CASSRGGGNQPQHF.

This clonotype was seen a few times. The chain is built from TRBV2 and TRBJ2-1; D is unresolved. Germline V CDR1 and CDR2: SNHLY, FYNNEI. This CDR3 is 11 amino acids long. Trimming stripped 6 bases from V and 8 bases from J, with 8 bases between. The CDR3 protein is CASRVRDEQFF. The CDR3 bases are TGTGCCAGCAGGGTAAGAGATGAGCAGTTCTTC.

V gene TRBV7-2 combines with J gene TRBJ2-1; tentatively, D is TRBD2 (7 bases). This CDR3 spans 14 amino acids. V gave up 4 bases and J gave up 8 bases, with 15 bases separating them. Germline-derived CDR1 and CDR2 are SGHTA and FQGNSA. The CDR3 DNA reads TGTGCCAGCAGCTCTTATGGGAGGGGGTATGAGCAGTTCTTC. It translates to CASSSYGRGYEQFF.

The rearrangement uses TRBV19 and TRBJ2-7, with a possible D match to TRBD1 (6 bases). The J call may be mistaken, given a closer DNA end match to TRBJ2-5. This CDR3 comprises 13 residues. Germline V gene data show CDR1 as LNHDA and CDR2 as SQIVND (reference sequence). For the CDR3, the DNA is TGTGCCAGTAGTATGGGCAGGGGAGAGACCCAGTACTTC. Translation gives CASSMGRGETQYF.

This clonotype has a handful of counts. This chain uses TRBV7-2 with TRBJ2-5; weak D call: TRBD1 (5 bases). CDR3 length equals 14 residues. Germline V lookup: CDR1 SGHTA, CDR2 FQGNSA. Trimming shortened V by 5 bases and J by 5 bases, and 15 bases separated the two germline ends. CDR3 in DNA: TGTGCCAGCAGCCCACGGACACAAAGGGAGACCCAGTACTTC. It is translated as CASSPRTQRETQYF.

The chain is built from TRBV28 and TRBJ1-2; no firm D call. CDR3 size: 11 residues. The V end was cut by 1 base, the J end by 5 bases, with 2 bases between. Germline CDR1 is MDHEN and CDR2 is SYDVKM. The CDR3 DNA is TGTGCCAGCAGTTTATCTTATGGCTACACCTTC. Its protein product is CASSLSYGYTF.

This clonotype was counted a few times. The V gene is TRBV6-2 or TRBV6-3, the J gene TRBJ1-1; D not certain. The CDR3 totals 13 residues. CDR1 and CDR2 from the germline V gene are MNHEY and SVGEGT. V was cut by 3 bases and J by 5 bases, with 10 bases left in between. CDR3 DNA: TGTGCCAGCAGTTATGGGGAAGGGACTGAAGCTTTCTTT. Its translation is CASSYGEGTEAFF.

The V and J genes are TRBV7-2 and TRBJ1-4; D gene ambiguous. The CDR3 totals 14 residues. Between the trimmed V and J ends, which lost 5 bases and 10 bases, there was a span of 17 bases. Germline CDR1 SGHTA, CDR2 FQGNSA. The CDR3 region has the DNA TGTGCCAGCAGCCCCCTGAGGACTGTCGGAAAACTGTTTTTT. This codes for CASSPLRTVGKLFF.

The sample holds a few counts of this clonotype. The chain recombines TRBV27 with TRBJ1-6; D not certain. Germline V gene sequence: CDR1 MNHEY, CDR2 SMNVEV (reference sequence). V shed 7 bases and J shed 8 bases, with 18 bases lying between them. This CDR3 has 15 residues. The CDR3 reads CASTPLDNGYSPLHF. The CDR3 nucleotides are TGTGCCAGCACCCCTCTTGACAACGGCTATTCACCCCTCCACTTT.

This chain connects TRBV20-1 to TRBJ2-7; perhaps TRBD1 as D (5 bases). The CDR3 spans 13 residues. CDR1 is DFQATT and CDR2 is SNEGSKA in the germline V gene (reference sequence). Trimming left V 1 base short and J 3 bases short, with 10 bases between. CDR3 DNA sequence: TGCAGTGCTAGAGTAGGGGCTGTCTACGAGCAGTACTTC. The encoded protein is CSARVGAVYEQYF.